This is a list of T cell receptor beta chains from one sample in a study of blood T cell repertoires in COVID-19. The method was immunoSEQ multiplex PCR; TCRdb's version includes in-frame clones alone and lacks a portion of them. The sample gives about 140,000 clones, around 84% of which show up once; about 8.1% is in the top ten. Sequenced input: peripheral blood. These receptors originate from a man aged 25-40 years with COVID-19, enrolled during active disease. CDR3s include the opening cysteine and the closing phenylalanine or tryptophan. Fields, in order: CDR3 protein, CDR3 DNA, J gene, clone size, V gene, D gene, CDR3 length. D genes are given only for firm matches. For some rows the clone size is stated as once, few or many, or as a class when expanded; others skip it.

CDR3: CASSLSGVLAKNIQYF
DNA: TGTGCCAGCAGTTTATCAGGGGTCCTAGCCAAAAACATTCAGTACTTC
J: TRBJ2-4
size: .
V: TRBV27
D: .
length: 16

CDR3: CASSEGTSKGEQYF
DNA: TGCGCCAGCAGTGAAGGGACTAGTAAAGGCGAGCAGTACTTC
J: TRBJ2-7
size: .
V: TRBV10-1
D: TRBD2
length: 14

CDR3: CAISDTSGNTGELFF
DNA: TGTGCCATCAGTGACACTAGCGGGAACACCGGGGAGCTGTTTTTT
J: TRBJ2-2
size: .
V: TRBV10-3
D: TRBD2
length: 15

CDR3: CSADISYEQYF
DNA: TGCAGTGCGGACATCTCCTACGAGCAGTACTTC
J: TRBJ2-7
size: .
V: TRBV20-1
D: .
length: 11

CDR3: CASSTKGQGRVKNIQYF
DNA: TGTGCCAGCAGTACCAAAGGACAGGGACGAGTCAAAAACATTCAGTACTTC
J: TRBJ2-4
size: .
V: TRBV27
D: TRBD1
length: 17

CDR3: CASSSTGTGGALVIGYTF
DNA: TGTGCCAGCAGTTCTACCGGGACAGGGGGTGCCTTGGTAATTGGCTACACCTTC
J: TRBJ1-2
size: .
V: TRBV28
D: TRBD1
length: 18

CDR3: CASSQDRGTGCTF
DNA: TGTGCCAGCAGCCAAGATCGGGGGACAGGGTGTACTTTC
J: TRBJ2-7
size: .
V: TRBV4-2
D: TRBD1
length: 13

CDR3: CASSALSGGPYDTQYF
DNA: TGTGCCAGCAGCGCGCTTAGCGGGGGGCCTTACGATACGCAGTATTTT
J: TRBJ2-3
size: once
V: TRBV9
D: TRBD2
length: 16

CDR3: CASSILLAGSYNEQFF
DNA: TGCGCCAGCAGCATACTGCTAGCGGGCTCCTACAATGAGCAGTTCTTC
J: TRBJ2-1
size: .
V: TRBV5-1
D: TRBD2
length: 16

CDR3: CALFGGLTDTQYF
DNA: TGTGCCCTCTTCGGGGGATTGACAGATACGCAGTATTTT
J: TRBJ2-3
size: .
V: TRBV2
D: .
length: 13

CDR3: CSSSDRGEQYF
DNA: TGCAGCAGCTCCGACAGGGGCGAGCAGTACTTC
J: TRBJ2-7
size: .
V: TRBV29-1
D: TRBD1
length: 11

CDR3: CASTEGDGTYEQYF
DNA: TGTGCCAGCACCGAGGGGGACGGGACCTACGAGCAGTACTTC
J: TRBJ2-7
size: .
V: TRBV6-5
D: .
length: 14

CDR3: CASSSNEGLPEYGYTF
DNA: TGTGCCAGCAGTTCCAATGAGGGACTCCCTGAGTATGGCTACACCTTC
J: TRBJ1-2
size: .
V: TRBV28
D: .
length: 16

CDR3: CASSSGGSTEAFF
DNA: TGTGCCAGCAGTTCAGGGGGTAGCACTGAAGCTTTCTTT
J: TRBJ1-1
size: .
V: TRBV12-3/TRBV12-4
D: TRBD1
length: 13